This T cell receptor beta chain was profiled in a study of T cells expressing NK-cell markers. Overall study: Source material for TCR beta repertoires consisted of sorted CD3+CD56+NKG2C+, CD3+CD56+NKG2C- and CD3+CD56-NKG2C+ T cells. Findings and limits, study-wide: A few of the donors also had these clonotypes leading their CD3+CD56-NKG2C+ fraction. Each of 5 to 7 donors carried dominant NKG2C+ clonotypes accounting for about 1.0-7.0% of CD8+ T cells.

As the method of synthesis, 5'RACE template switching with UMIs yielded TCR beta cDNA. Following a re-call of the 5' RACE reads, TCRdb has one entry per CDR3 protein and lacks DNA. Here the sample table reports about 150,000 distinct CDR3 sequences. Germline V gives CDR1 SGHKS, CDR2 YYEKEE (reference sequence). This CDR3 comprises 16 residues. Concerning this clonotype: Its target is not known.

Specimen: blood T cells: a sorted CD56 or NKG2C T cell subset, CD4+ or CD8+ T cells, or bulk PBMC T cells (not recorded which). The sequence was collected from a woman in her forties or fifties in good health. The chain combines TRBV5-5 with TRBJ2-3; checking the TCRdb D call of TRBD2 is not possible without DNA. Here the CDR3 reads CASSPGTSGRADTQYF.